The 29 T cell receptor beta chains presented below share a single source sample, sequenced in a study of immune heterogeneity within non-small cell lung tumors. At approximately 570 ng per sample, bulk tumor genomic DNA provided the template. Several far-apart biopsies were taken per primary tumor during surgery. Curative surgery was undertaken by patients, who had untreated, newly diagnosed non-small cell lung cancer. TCR beta CDR3 regions came from multiplex PCR with 32 forward V and 13 reverse J primers. MiXCR was run by TCRdb on the multiplex PCR reads, yielding one entry per CDR3 protein. The repertoire holds 1,900 or so distinct CDR3 sequences, with roughly 27% as singletons. The sequencing input was lung tumor tissue. These receptors originate from a woman between 45 and 60 years old with non-small cell lung cancer.

This sequence joins TRBV25-1 and TRBJ1-2, with D unclear. There are 13 residues in the CDR3. Germline values: CDR1 MGHDK, CDR2 SYGVNS. Trimming stripped 6 bases from V and 4 bases from J, with 12 bases between. For the CDR3, the DNA is TGTGCCAGCAGGGATCACGGAGGCTATGGCTACACCTTC. Translating gives CASRDHGGYGYTF.

This clonotype was picked up a small number of times. In DNA form, the CDR3 reads TGTGCCACCGAAACAGGGTTGGGGTACACTGAAGCTTTCTTT. Protein: CATETGLGYTEAFF. J is TRBJ1-1 and V is TRBV6-2 or TRBV6-3; D possibly corresponds to TRBD1 (6 bases). The CDR3 spans 14 residues. Germline-derived CDR1 and CDR2 are MNHEY and SVGEGT. The V and J ends lost 10 bases and 3 bases respectively, with 18 bases between them.

This clonotype showed up just a few times. This chain links TRBV19 with TRBJ2-3; 9 bases fit TRBD1. This CDR3 comprises 14 residues. V shed 4 bases, J shed 4 bases, and the junction held 3 bases outside the gene matches. CDR1 LNHDA and CDR2 SQIVND come from the germline V gene (reference sequence). The chain's CDR3 is CASSTGQGADTQYF. The CDR3 DNA is TGTGCCAGTAGTACGGGACAGGGAGCAGATACGCAGTATTTT.

The chain is built from TRBV6-1 and TRBJ2-1; TRBD2 matches 8 bases. The length of the CDR3 is 16 residues. Germline CDR1 and CDR2: MNHNS and SASEGT. J gave up 5 bases and V 8 bases, and 14 bases lay outside the gene matches. DNA of the CDR3: TGTGCCAGCCGAAGTTTGGCTAGCGGGTTAAACAATGAGCAGTTCTTC. Protein: CASRSLASGLNNEQFF.

The CDR3 bases are TGTGCCAGCACCCGGGCCATATCATGGGGCGAGCAGTACTTC. Its protein product is CASTRAISWGEQYF. The genes are TRBV6-2 or TRBV6-3 and TRBJ2-7; D uncertain. Germline values: CDR1 MNHEY, CDR2 SVGEGT. The CDR3 totals 14 residues. V lost 7 bases and J 6 bases, leaving 19 bases between the germline ends.

This clonotype is deemed large. This chain connects TRBV24-1 to TRBJ1-5; no definite D call. V shed 3 bases and J shed 6 bases, with 8 bases lying between them. The CDR3 covers 13 residues. In germline, CDR1 is KGHDR, CDR2 SFDVKD. The CDR3 loop is CATSDRGLQPQHF. CDR3 DNA sequence: TGTGCCACCAGTGATCGCGGACTTCAGCCCCAGCATTTT.

Relative to its sample, this clonotype is large. The chain has TRBV29-1 and TRBJ2-1; 7 bases agree with TRBD1. The junction had 7 bases not matched to a gene; V was cut back by 8 bases and J by 6 bases. From germline, CDR1 is SQVTM and CDR2 ANQGSEA. This CDR3 comprises 12 residues. The CDR3 protein is CSLRQGGNEQFF. CDR3 DNA: TGCAGCCTGCGACAGGGTGGCAATGAGCAGTTCTTC.

In its sample, this clonotype ranks as medium-sized (0.01 to 0.1%). This rearrangement joins TRBV28 to TRBJ1-1; D is unclear. Germline V gives CDR1 MDHEN, CDR2 SYDVKM. V lost 3 bases to trimming and J lost 8 bases, with 28 bases between them. The CDR3 has 18 residues. The CDR3 bases are TGTGCCAGCAGTTTTAAAAGTGGGCTAGTAGCGACCGAGATAGAAGCTTTCTTT. Translated, it gives CASSFKSGLVATEIEAFF.

In its sample, this clonotype is medium-sized (0.01 to 0.1%). The chain has TRBV19 and TRBJ2-7; D perhaps matches TRBD1 (8 bases). CDR1 and CDR2 from the germline V gene are LNHDA and SQIVND (reference sequence). The CDR3 runs 18 residues. V lost 5 bases and J lost 1, with 24 bases in between. CDR3 sequence (DNA): TGTGCCAGTAGTCCATGGGGGGGGACAGGCCCTCCGTCCTACGAGCAGTACTTC. Its translation: CASSPWGGTGPPSYEQYF.

This clonotype is classed as medium-sized (0.01 to 0.1%). The V gene is TRBV24-1, the J gene TRBJ2-7, with D perhaps being TRBD1 or TRBD2 (5 bases each). This CDR3 contains 13 residues. V lost 6 bases and J 3 bases, leaving 11 bases between the germline ends. CDR1 is KGHDR, CDR2 SFDVKD, per germline. The DNA of the CDR3 is TGTGCCACCAGTCCGGGACCGAACTACGAGCAGTACTTC. Its protein product is CATSPGPNYEQYF.

This clonotype was observed a handful of times. This chain links TRBV20-1 with TRBJ2-1, with 10 nucleotides matching TRBD2. J was trimmed by 3 bases and V by 0 bases; bases with no gene match: 11. The germline gives CDR1 DFQATT, CDR2 SNEGSKA (reference sequence). The CDR3 extends over 18 amino acids. The CDR3 DNA reads TGCAGTGCTAGAGATACCTTCGCACTAGCGGGGAACTACAATGAGCAGTTCTTC. Translating gives CSARDTFALAGNYNEQFF.

This clonotype was seen a handful of times. The rearrangement joins TRBV12-3 or TRBV12-4 to TRBJ1-2, with TRBD1 matching 7 bases. The CDR3 covers 13 residues. V lost 6 bases to trimming and J lost 5 bases; unmatched junction nucleotides: 6. The CDR3 protein is CASRGQPRYGYTF. In nucleotides, the CDR3 is TGTGCCAGCAGGGGACAGCCGAGATATGGCTACACCTTC.

This clonotype is classed as medium-sized (0.01 to 0.1%). This chain connects TRBV24-1 to TRBJ2-1, with 8 bases fitting TRBD1. The CDR3 contains 14 residues. V gave up 4 bases and J gave up 9 bases; unmatched junction bases: 7. CDR1 and CDR2 from the germline V gene are KGHDR and SFDVKD. The CDR3 here is CATSEATGVGEQFF. CDR3 DNA: TGTGCCACCAGTGAGGCGACAGGGGTTGGTGAGCAGTTCTTC.

This clonotype was detected only a few times. The chain is built from TRBV10-3 and TRBJ1-4; a weak D match, TRBD1 (5 bases). The germline V gene encodes CDR1 ENHRY and CDR2 SYGVKD. Deletions cut 10 bases from V and 8 bases from J, with 11 bases between. This CDR3 is built from 11 residues. CDR3 loop: CATQGKEKLFF. The CDR3, as DNA: TGTGCCACCCAGGGAAAGGAAAAACTGTTTTTT.

This clonotype was seen a few times. The CDR3 loop is CASSIAMTSGWDTDTQYF. CDR3 in DNA: TGTGCCAGTAGTATAGCCATGACTAGCGGATGGGACACAGATACGCAGTATTTT. This sequence joins TRBV19 and TRBJ2-3; TRBD2 agrees at 9 bases. J gave up 2 bases and V 1 base, and 10 bases lay outside the gene matches. The CDR3 is 18 residues long. Germline lookup yields CDR1 LNHDA and CDR2 SQIVND (reference sequence).

The genes are TRBV27 and TRBJ1-2, with D perhaps TRBD1 (6 bases). The V end lost 7 bases, the J end lost 2 bases, and 17 bases lay between the germline ends. CDR3 length: 15 amino acids. Per the germline V gene, CDR1 is MNHEY and CDR2 is SMNVEV (reference sequence). DNA for the CDR3: TGTGCCAGCACACAACGGGGGGGGACAAACTATGGCTACACCTTC. Translating gives CASTQRGGTNYGYTF.

This clonotype was seen more than once but under ten times. The chain carries TRBV15 and TRBJ2-2; no firm D call. V was shortened by 1 base and J by 5 bases, with 8 bases between the two germline ends. Germline V gene lookup returns CDR1 LNHNV and CDR2 YYDKDF (reference sequence). The CDR3 totals 14 residues. The CDR3 loop reads CATSRGPETGELFF. DNA of the CDR3: TGTGCCACCAGCAGAGGTCCAGAAACCGGGGAGCTGTTTTTT. The full variable domain, its missing parts supplied by reference TRBV15 and TRBJ2-2, is DAMVIQNPRYQVTQFGKPVTLSCSQTLNHNVMYWYQQKSSQAPKLLFHYYDKDFNNEADTPDNFQSRRPNTSFCFLDIRSPGLGDTAMYLCATSRGPETGELFFGEGSRLTVL.

The chain uses TRBV11-1 and TRBJ2-1, with 10 bases fitting TRBD2. Germline assignment: CDR1 SGHAT and CDR2 FQDESV (reference sequence). The CDR3 contains 14 residues. The J segment lost 4 bases and the V segment lost 6 bases, leaving 3 bases of the junction unmatched. In DNA form, the CDR3 reads TGTGCCAGCAGAGGACTAGCGGATTACAATGAGCAGTTCTTC. Translation: CASRGLADYNEQFF. Based on the CDR3 plus reference TRBV11-1 and TRBJ2-1, the full variable domain is EAEVAQSPRYKITEKSQAVAFWCDPISGHATLYWYRQILGQGPELLVQFQDESVVDDSQLPKDRFSAERLKGVDSTLKIQPAELGDSAMYLCASRGLADYNEQFFGPGTRLTVL.

In its sample, this clonotype was seen once. The V gene is TRBV7-8, the J gene TRBJ1-5, with D uncertain. Germline V CDR1 and CDR2: SGHVS, FQNEAQ. V was pared by 1 base and J by 9 bases, with 16 bases between. This CDR3 has 15 residues. The CDR3 nucleotides read TGTGCCAGCAGCTTAGACAGTGGTGTGTCTCGGCCCCAGCATTTT. This codes for CASSLDSGVSRPQHF.

Notes on this clonotype: A read error is possible here, since a much larger clone lies one base away. Here the CDR3 omits its conserved ending phenylalanine or tryptophan, so a read error is the likely source. The chain carries TRBV5-6 and TRBJ2-3; D is perhaps TRBD1 or TRBD2 (5 bases each). The germline CDR1 and CDR2 sequences are SGHDT and YYEEEE. The germline V and J ends were trimmed by 0 bases and 6 bases, with 11 bases remaining between them. The CDR3 is 14 residues long. The CDR3 is CASSLANWGDTQYL. The CDR3 DNA is TGTGCCAGCAGCTTGGCCAACTGGGGGGATACGCAGTATCTT.

The genes are TRBV20-1 and TRBJ2-3; 7 bases match TRBD2. This CDR3 has 14 amino acids. With V trimmed by 2 bases and J by 5 bases, 7 bases remained unmatched. Germline assignment: CDR1 DFQATT and CDR2 SNEGSKA (reference sequence). For the CDR3, the DNA is TGCAGTGCTAGACCCCGACTAGCTGGAGATACGCAGTATTTT. Encoded protein: CSARPRLAGDTQYF.

Points on this clonotype: This may stem from a read error, because a much larger clone lies one nucleotide away. This rearrangement joins TRBV12-3 or TRBV12-4 to TRBJ2-2; D remains ambiguous. V was clipped by 6 bases and J by 4 bases, with 12 bases between them. This CDR3 has 14 residues. CDR3 amino acids: CASSPPVRTGELFF. The CDR3 DNA reads as TGTGCCAGCAGCCCCCCAGTTCGCACCGGGGAGCTGTTTTTT.

The genes are TRBV7-8 and TRBJ2-5; 8 bases line up with TRBD2. Germline CDR1 SGHVS, CDR2 FQNEAQ. The CDR3 covers 13 residues. Germline trimming cut 5 bases from V and 7 bases from J; bases unmatched to any gene: 6. The CDR3 sequence is CASSERERGTQYF. The CDR3 DNA sequence: TGTGCCAGCAGCGAGCGGGAGAGGGGGACCCAGTACTTC.

This clonotype appeared a few times. J is TRBJ1-1 and V is TRBV20-1; possible D gene TRBD1, 5 bases. V was clipped by 0 bases and J by 1 base, with 15 bases between them. Germline-derived CDR1 and CDR2 are DFQATT and SNEGSKA (reference sequence). The CDR3 covers 16 residues. The chain's CDR3 is CSARDMGLHANTEAFF. For the CDR3, the DNA is TGCAGTGCTAGAGACATGGGACTCCACGCGAACACTGAAGCTTTCTTT.

This clonotype qualifies as medium-sized (0.01 to 0.1%). The DNA of the CDR3 is TGTGCCAGCAGCCAAGGGCTATGGCCCCTCCACTTT. It specifies CASSQGLWPLHF. The chain links TRBV28 to TRBJ1-6; no reliable D call. Trimming pared 6 bases from V and 13 bases from J, leaving 13 bases between. CDR1 and CDR2 from the germline V gene are MDHEN and SYDVKM. CDR3 length: 12 amino acids.

Turning to this clonotype: A much more abundant neighbour one base away suggests this may be a read error. This chain joins TRBV30 and TRBJ1-6; no firm D call. The CDR3 contains 15 residues. Germline V lookup: CDR1 GTSNPN, CDR2 SVGIG (reference sequence). The CDR3, as DNA: TGTGCCTGGAGTTTATACCGGGCCACCAATTCACCCATCCACTTT. Translated: CAWSLYRATNSPIHF.

In its sample, this clonotype was seen a few times. The V gene is TRBV12-3 or TRBV12-4, the J gene TRBJ2-1; 12 bases are shared with TRBD2. The J segment lost 8 bases and the V segment lost 7 bases, leaving 9 bases of the junction unmatched. This CDR3 has 15 residues. CDR3: CASIRLAGDSHEQFF. The CDR3 nucleotides read TGTGCCAGCATCCGACTAGCGGGAGATTCCCATGAGCAGTTCTTC.

By share, this clonotype counts as medium-sized (0.01 to 0.1%). The chain joins TRBV19 to TRBJ1-1; D possibly corresponds to TRBD1 (5 bases). This CDR3 region has 14 residues. Per the germline V gene, CDR1 is LNHDA and CDR2 is SQIVND (reference sequence). V shed 6 bases and J shed 1 base, with 12 bases lying between them. The DNA for the CDR3 is TGTGCCAGTAGACCGACAGCAAAGAACACTGAAGCTTTCTTT. This codes for CASRPTAKNTEAFF.

Regarding this clonotype: This may be a read error: a much more frequent sequence differs by one nucleotide. V is TRBV5-1 and J is TRBJ2-7; 7 nucleotides line up with TRBD1. The CDR3 totals 15 residues. V shed 4 bases and J 2 bases; nucleotides not matched to a gene: 9. Germline V gives CDR1 SGHRS, CDR2 YFSETQ. CDR3 in amino acids: CASSEGAQSPYEQYF. In DNA form, the CDR3 reads TGCGCCAGCAGCGAGGGGGCCCAGAGCCCCTACGAGCAGTACTTC.